This T cell receptor (beta chain) emerged from a study of blood T cell repertoires in COVID-19. At the level of the study: The United States, Italy and Spain supplied acute and convalescent COVID-19 samples. Sources were T cells, B-cell-depleted T cells, or PBMCs; the material itself was cDNA or gDNA.

The ends were cut back, 7 bases at V and 6 bases at J, with 12 bases in the middle. Looked up from germline, CDR1 is LGHDT and CDR2 is YNNKEL (reference sequence). The CDR3 is made up of 12 amino acids. The authors' processing: Nucleated cell counts were estimated from reference gene primer amplification. Here immunoSEQ multiplex PCR was the method, and the copy in TCRdb shows in-frame clones only, minus some. V and J calls and clone size follow that table, whereas D and trimming were derived from the DNA. Found here are around 130,000 clones, 84% of them singletons; the top ten hold less than 15%. The sequencing input was peripheral blood. The source is a woman aged 55-69 years with acute or convalescent COVID-19. V gene TRBV3-1 (or the pseudogene TRBV3-2) combines with J gene TRBJ1-2, with D perhaps matching TRBD1 (6 bases). In DNA, the CDR3 is TGTGCCAGCACCGAGGACAGAAATGGCTACACCTTC. Translated: CASTEDRNGYTF.